This T cell receptor beta chain was identified during a study of radiation and T cells in renal cell carcinoma. Some clones are missing from TCRdb's copy, which holds only in-frame ones; the method was immunoSEQ multiplex PCR. The sample carries 140,000 to 150,000 clones, around nine tenths recorded once. Time point indicated: blood 4 weeks post-SBRT, at nephrectomy. Regarding treatment: 15 Gy SBRT to primary tumor, nephrectomy 4 weeks later. Sample: blood, taken from a patient whose treatment included radiotherapy and nephrectomy. This receptor was taken from a woman between 50 and 59 years old with renal cell carcinoma.

CDR3 bases: TGTGCCAGCAGCAACGACAGGGGCGCGGACTATGGCTACACCTTC. This encodes CASSNDRGADYGYTF. The chain recombines TRBV7-8 with TRBJ1-2, with TRBD1 identical over 8 bases. Germline-derived CDR1 and CDR2 are SGHVS and FQNEAQ. The V segment lost 5 bases and the J segment 3 bases; nucleotides outside the gene matches: 8. The CDR3 has 15 amino acids. Filled out from reference TRBV7-8 and TRBJ1-2, the complete variable domain reads GAGVSQSPRYKVAKRGQDVALRCDPISGHVSLFWYQQALGQGPEFLTYFQNEAQLDKSGLPSDRFFAERPEGSVSTLKIQRTQQEDSAVYLCASSNDRGADYGYTFGSGTRLTVV.